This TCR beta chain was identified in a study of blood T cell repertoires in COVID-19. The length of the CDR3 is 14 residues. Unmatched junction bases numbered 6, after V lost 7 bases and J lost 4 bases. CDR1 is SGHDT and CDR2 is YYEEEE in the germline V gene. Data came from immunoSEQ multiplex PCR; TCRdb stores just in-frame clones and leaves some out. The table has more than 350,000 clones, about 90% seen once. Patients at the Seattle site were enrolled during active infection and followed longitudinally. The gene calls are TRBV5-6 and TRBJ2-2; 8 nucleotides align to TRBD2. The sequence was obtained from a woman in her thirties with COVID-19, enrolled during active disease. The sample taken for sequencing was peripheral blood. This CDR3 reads CASSGLGGTGELFF. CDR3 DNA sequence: TGTGCCAGCTCGGGACTAGGGGGCACCGGGGAGCTGTTTTTT.